This TCR beta chain was identified in a study of T cell responses to AZD1222 COVID-19 vaccine. Overall study findings and caveats: In the spike-specific TCR repertoire, nearly half reportedly target unmutated variant regions.

This clone was seen once. What it binds is not known. Trimming cost V 0 bases and J 7 bases; bases outside gene matches: 5. There are 14 residues in the CDR3. CDR1 and CDR2 (germline): SGHRS, YFSETQ. Clones were sequenced by immunoSEQ multiplex PCR, and TCRdb holds only the in-frame ones, with some missing. The sample shows about 150,000 clones, 85% to 95% of them seen only once. The clonotype was recovered from an adult in good health. The sample here was peripheral blood, taken on day 0 of AZD1222 vaccination. The V gene is TRBV5-1, the J gene TRBJ2-7, with 9 bases matching TRBD1. CDR3 in DNA: TGCGCCAGCAGCTTGGTGGGACAGGGTGGTGAGCAGTACTTC. Protein sequence: CASSLVGQGGEQYF.